This TCR beta chain was captured by sequencing in a study of shared clonotypes between healthy human individuals. Study-wide results and caveats: Among a few donors, roughly 5.5% of naive CD4 clonotypes were found in common.

Clones were sequenced by immunoSEQ multiplex PCR, and TCRdb holds only the in-frame ones, with some missing. The sample yields about 1.5 million clones, 95% to 99% seen once. Regarding this clone: The antigen remains undetermined.

CDR3 length: 15 residues. The J segment lost 4 bases and the V segment lost 2 bases, leaving 5 bases of the junction unmatched. Germline CDR1 KGHSH, CDR2 LQKENI. Sequenced input: naive CD4+ T cells sorted from blood. This sample's subset: CD45RA+ positively selected. This chain connects TRBV18 to TRBJ2-5; 9 bases agree with TRBD1. This receptor was obtained from a man aged 25-45 years in good health. The CDR3 protein is CASSPRTGDRETQYF. The CDR3 DNA follows: TGTGCCAGCTCACCAAGGACAGGGGATCGAGAGACCCAGTACTTC.